This T cell receptor beta chain is drawn from a study of cytomegalovirus exposure and HLA in healthy donors. As for the study in general: It was reported in a later analysis that the 95 to 150 validation repertoires used the same platform as the approximately 670 first-cohort repertoires. Findings and caveats of the study: The classifier reportedly diagnosed cytomegalovirus status with high specificity and sensitivity.

From the approximately 120-subject validation cohort, which was separate from the approximately 700-subject first cohort, the donors were drawn. This table comes from immunoSEQ multiplex PCR, and its TCRdb copy is limited to in-frame clones, with some not included. Altogether over 85,000 clones are present, approximately 88% being singletons, with the ten largest covering approximately 1.5%. Regarding this clone: The antigen is unknown.

Germline V gene lookup returns CDR1 SEHNR and CDR2 FQNEAQ (reference sequence). V lost 2 bases to trimming and J lost 4 bases, with 21 bases between them. This CDR3 is 18 amino acids long. The rearrangement links TRBV7-9 to TRBJ2-1, with D possibly TRBD2 on 6 matching bases. This TCR derives from a woman in her twenties or thirties in good health and CMV-seropositive. Material for sequencing was PBMCs. The CDR3 protein is CASSLSPNWVAGYNEQFF. The CDR3 region has the DNA TGTGCCAGCAGCTTATCGCCAAATTGGGTGGCGGGGTACAATGAGCAGTTCTTC.